These 14 T cell receptor beta chains originate from one sample sequenced in a study of blood T cell repertoires in COVID-19. The protocol was immunoSEQ multiplex PCR, while the TCRdb copy is restricted to in-frame clones and leaves out a portion. The sample lists about 180,000 clones; about 86% were seen once. The sequencing sample was made of peripheral blood. These TCRs come from a man in his forties or fifties with active or convalescent COVID-19.

In DNA form, the CDR3 reads TGTGCCAGCAGCTTGGGGCAGGGAGGACAGCCCCAGCATTTT. Encoded protein: CASSLGQGGQPQHF. This chain links TRBV5-5 with TRBJ1-5, with TRBD1 as a possible D gene (5 bases). V was shortened by 0 bases and J by 7 bases, with 11 bases between the two germline ends. CDR3 length: 14 residues. Germline V gives CDR1 SGHKS, CDR2 YYEKEE (reference sequence).

The chain employs TRBV4-1 and TRBJ1-6, with D perhaps matching TRBD1 (6 bases). Germline values: CDR1 MGHRA, CDR2 YSYEKL. Between the trimmed V and J ends, which lost 5 bases and 3 bases, there was a span of 14 bases. This CDR3 spans 16 amino acids. The CDR3 nucleotides are TGCGCCAGCAGCAACAGGGACACAATCTATAATTCACCCCTCCACTTT. This encodes CASSNRDTIYNSPLHF.

This rearrangement joins TRBV11-2 to TRBJ1-2, with D perhaps matching TRBD1 (5 bases). From germline, CDR1 is SGHAT and CDR2 FQNNGV. V was trimmed by 7 bases and J by 5 bases, leaving 11 bases between them. This CDR3 is built from 12 residues. The DNA for the CDR3 is TGTGCCAGCACTCGACAGTCATATGGCTACACCTTC. This gives the protein CASTRQSYGYTF.

This chain joins TRBV9 and TRBJ2-1; D is possibly TRBD2 (5 bases). Germline CDR1 and CDR2: SGDLS and YYNGEE. The CDR3 runs 13 residues. Deletions cut 4 bases from V and 5 bases from J, with 10 bases between. Here the CDR3 reads CASSLHGNNEQFF. As DNA, the CDR3 is TGTGCCAGCAGCCTCCACGGGAACAATGAGCAGTTCTTC.

For the CDR3, the DNA is TGTGCCAGCAGCCCCGCTGGGATGCGGGTTGAGCAGTTCTTC. Translation gives CASSPAGMRVEQFF. The V and J genes are TRBV7-2 and TRBJ2-1, with D perhaps TRBD2 (5 bases). CDR3 length: 14 residues. The ends were cut back, 5 bases at V and 9 bases at J, with 17 bases in the middle. Germline-derived CDR1 and CDR2 are SGHTA and FQGNSA.

This rearrangement joins TRBV23-1 to TRBJ1-6; D unresolved. Being an ORF, TRBV23-1 has a function that is uncertain. The CDR3 runs to 13 residues. Between the trimmed V and J ends, which lost 3 bases and 8 bases, there was a span of 8 bases. CDR3 protein: CASSHRIHSPLHF. The CDR3 DNA is TGCGCCAGCAGTCACAGGATTCATTCACCCCTCCACTTT.

This clone was seen a few times. V is TRBV5-4 and J is TRBJ1-2, with D unresolved. The germline V and J ends were trimmed by 0 bases and 2 bases, with 17 bases remaining between them. The CDR3 covers 17 residues. Germline CDR1 SGHNT, CDR2 YYREEE (reference sequence). This CDR3 is CASSLDSVQRPNYGYTF. CDR3 bases: TGTGCCAGCAGCTTGGATTCTGTGCAGCGACCAAACTATGGCTACACCTTC.

This clone was observed once. The rearrangement joins TRBV6-2 or TRBV6-3 to TRBJ1-5, with TRBD1 matching 7 bases. With 2 bases clipped from V and 2 bases from J, the junction kept 12 bases outside the gene matches. The CDR3 is 18 residues long. Germline lookup yields CDR1 MNHEY and CDR2 SVGEGT. The CDR3 DNA follows: TGTGCCAGCAGTTACCGAAGAGGCACCGGACAGGGCAATCAGCCCCAGCATTTT. This translates into CASSYRRGTGQGNQPQHF.

This rearrangement joins TRBV6-4 to TRBJ2-1; 9 nucleotides align to TRBD1. Per the germline V gene, CDR1 is MRHNA and CDR2 is SNTAGT. Trimming cost V 5 bases and J 0 bases; bases outside gene matches: 5. The CDR3 is 16 amino acids. CDR3 nucleotide sequence: TGTGCCAGCAGTATCCTACAGGGGGCCTCCTACAATGAGCAGTTCTTC. Translation: CASSILQGASYNEQFF.

The gene calls are TRBV11-3 and TRBJ2-1; the match to TRBD2 covers 8 bases. Germline V lookup: CDR1 SGHNT, CDR2 YENEEA. CDR3 size: 15 residues. With V trimmed by 5 bases and J by 6 bases, 9 bases remained unmatched. This chain's CDR3 is CASSPGLVGGNEQFF. The CDR3 bases are TGTGCCAGCAGCCCGGGACTAGTGGGTGGCAATGAGCAGTTCTTC.

The gene calls are TRBV5-1 and TRBJ1-4; D is possibly TRBD1 (5 bases). This CDR3 has 16 amino acids. The germline V gene encodes CDR1 SGHRS and CDR2 YFSETQ. The V gene lost 4 bases and the J gene lost 7 bases, with 20 bases spanning the gap. The CDR3 DNA is TGCGCCAGCAGCCCCCTCTTTGGGGGGGATGGTGAAAAACTGTTTTTT. As protein: CASSPLFGGDGEKLFF.

The chain has TRBV19 and TRBJ2-3; 7 bases map to TRBD1. The CDR3 runs 13 residues. With 1 base clipped from V and 6 bases from J, the junction kept 1 base outside the gene matches. Germline V CDR1 and CDR2: LNHDA, SQIVND (reference sequence). CDR3 loop: CASSIVQGDTQYF. The CDR3 DNA reads TGTGCCAGTAGTATAGTACAGGGGGATACGCAGTATTTT.

V and J are TRBV19 and TRBJ1-2, with TRBD1 as a possible D gene (5 bases). Trimming took off 10 bases at V and 0 bases at J, with 21 bases between the two ends. Germline V gene lookup returns CDR1 LNHDA and CDR2 SQIVND (reference sequence). This CDR3 comprises 16 residues. CDR3 amino acids: CATRGLGGRTNYGYTF. The CDR3 region has the DNA TGTGCCACTAGGGGTTTAGGAGGACGAACTAACTATGGCTACACCTTC.

The V and J genes are TRBV7-2 and TRBJ1-5; 7 bases line up with TRBD1. J gave up 6 bases and V 4 bases, and 6 bases lay outside the gene matches. CDR1 SGHTA and CDR2 FQGNSA come from the germline V gene. This CDR3 is 14 amino acids long. In nucleotides, the CDR3 is TGTGCCAGCAGCTCCAGACAGGGCGGTCAGCCCCAGCATTTT. Its translation: CASSSRQGGQPQHF.